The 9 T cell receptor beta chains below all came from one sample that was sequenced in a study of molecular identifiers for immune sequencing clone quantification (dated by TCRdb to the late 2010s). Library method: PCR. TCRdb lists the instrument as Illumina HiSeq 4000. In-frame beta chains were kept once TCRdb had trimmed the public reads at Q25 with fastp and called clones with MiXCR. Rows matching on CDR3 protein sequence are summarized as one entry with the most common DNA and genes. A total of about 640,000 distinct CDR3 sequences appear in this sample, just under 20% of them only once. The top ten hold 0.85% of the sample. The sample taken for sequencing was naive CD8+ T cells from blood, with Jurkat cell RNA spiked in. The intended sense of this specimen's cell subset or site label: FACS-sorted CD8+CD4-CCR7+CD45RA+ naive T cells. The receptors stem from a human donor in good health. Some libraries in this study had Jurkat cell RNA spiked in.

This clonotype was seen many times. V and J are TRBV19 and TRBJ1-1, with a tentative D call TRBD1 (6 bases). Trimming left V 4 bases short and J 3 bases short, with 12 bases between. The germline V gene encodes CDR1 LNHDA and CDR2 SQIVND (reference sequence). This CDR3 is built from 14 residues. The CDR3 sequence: CASSTPGVDTEAFF. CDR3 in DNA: TGTGCCAGTAGTACCCCAGGGGTTGACACTGAAGCTTTCTTT.

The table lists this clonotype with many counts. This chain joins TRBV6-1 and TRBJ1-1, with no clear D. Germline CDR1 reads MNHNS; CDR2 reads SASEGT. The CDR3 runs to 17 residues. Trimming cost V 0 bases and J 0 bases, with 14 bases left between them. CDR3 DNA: TGTGCCAGCAGTGAAGCTGGGCCAGGATCCATGAACACTGAAGCTTTCTTT. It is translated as CASSEAGPGSMNTEAFF.

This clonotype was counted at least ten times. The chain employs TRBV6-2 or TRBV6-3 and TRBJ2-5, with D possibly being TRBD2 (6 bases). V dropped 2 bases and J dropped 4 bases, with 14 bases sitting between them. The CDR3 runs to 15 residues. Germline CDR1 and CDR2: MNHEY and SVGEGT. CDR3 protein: CASSYLRLGGETQYF. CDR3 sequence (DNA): TGTGCCAGCAGTTACCTCCGACTGGGAGGAGAGACCCAGTACTTC.

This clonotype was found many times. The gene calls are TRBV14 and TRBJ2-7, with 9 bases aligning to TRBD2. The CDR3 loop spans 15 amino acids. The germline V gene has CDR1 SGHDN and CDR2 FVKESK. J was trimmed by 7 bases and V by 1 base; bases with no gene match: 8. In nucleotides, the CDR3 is TGTGCCAGCAGCCAAGTTGGCGGGGGGGCCGTTGAGCAGTACTTC. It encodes CASSQVGGGAVEQYF.

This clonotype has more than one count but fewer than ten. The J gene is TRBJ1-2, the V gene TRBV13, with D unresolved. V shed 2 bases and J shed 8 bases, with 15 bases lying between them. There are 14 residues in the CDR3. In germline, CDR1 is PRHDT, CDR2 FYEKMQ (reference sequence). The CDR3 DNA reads TGTGCCAGCAGCTTAACTACAGCCACGGAGGGCTACACCTTC. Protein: CASSLTTATEGYTF.

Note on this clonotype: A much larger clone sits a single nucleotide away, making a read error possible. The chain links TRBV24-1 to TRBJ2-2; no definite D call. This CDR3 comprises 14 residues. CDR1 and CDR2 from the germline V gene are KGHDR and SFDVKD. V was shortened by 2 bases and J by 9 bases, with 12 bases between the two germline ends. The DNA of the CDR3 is TGTGCCACCAGTGATTCGGCGGCGACCAGGGAGCTGTTTTTT. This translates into CATSDSAATRELFF.

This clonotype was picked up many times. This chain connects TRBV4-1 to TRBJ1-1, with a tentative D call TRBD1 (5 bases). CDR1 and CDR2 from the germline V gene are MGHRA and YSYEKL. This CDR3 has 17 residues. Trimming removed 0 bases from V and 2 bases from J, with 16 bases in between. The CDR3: CASSQDQFSRDNTEAFF. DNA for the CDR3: TGCGCCAGCAGCCAAGATCAGTTCAGCCGGGACAACACTGAAGCTTTCTTT.

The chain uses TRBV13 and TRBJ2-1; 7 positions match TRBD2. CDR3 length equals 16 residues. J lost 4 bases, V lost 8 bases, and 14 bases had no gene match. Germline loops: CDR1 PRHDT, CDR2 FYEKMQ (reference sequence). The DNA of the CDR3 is TGTGCCAGCGGCCCACCAAGCGGGACCCTATACAATGAGCAGTTCTTC. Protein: CASGPPSGTLYNEQFF.

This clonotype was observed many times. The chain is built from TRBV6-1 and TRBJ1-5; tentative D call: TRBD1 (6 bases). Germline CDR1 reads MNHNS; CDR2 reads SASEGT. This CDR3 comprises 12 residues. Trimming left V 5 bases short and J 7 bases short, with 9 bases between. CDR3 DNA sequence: TGTGCCAGCAGTCAGGGGTGGCAGCCCCAGCATTTT. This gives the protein CASSQGWQPQHF.